These 29 T cell receptor beta chains originate from one sample sequenced in a study of T cell changes during pregnancy in multiple sclerosis. Clones were read by immunoSEQ multiplex PCR, and TCRdb kept only the in-frame ones, dropping some. The table lists 65,000 to 70,000 clones, 91% of them singletons. This specimen was peripheral blood, taken in the first trimester of pregnancy. The source is a female donor with multiple sclerosis, enrolled in a pregnancy study.

Details on this clone: The junction differs from germline at one of its ends, possibly a read error. This chain connects TRBV30 to TRBJ2-2; 10 bases match TRBD1. This CDR3 has 15 residues. In germline, CDR1 is GTSNPN, CDR2 SVGIG (reference sequence). The CDR3 DNA is TGTGCCTGGATCAAACGGGACAGGGGTCCCCGGGGAGCTGTTTTT. Translation: CAWIKRDRGPRGAVF.

This clone was detected only a few times. The V call is TRBV29-1, the J call TRBJ1-1; TRBD1 is a possible D gene (5 bases). Germline CDR1 reads SQVTM; CDR2 reads ANQGSEA. Deletions cut 7 bases from V and 1 base from J, with 13 bases between. The CDR3 loop spans 13 amino acids. The CDR3 loop is CSAARATNTEAFF. CDR3 nucleotide sequence: TGCAGCGCTGCCAGGGCTACGAACACTGAAGCTTTCTTT.

The chain combines TRBV4-2 with TRBJ2-7; D might be TRBD1 (6 bases). The CDR3 is 18 amino acids. Between the trimmed V and J ends, which lost 0 bases and 2 bases, there was a span of 20 bases. CDR1 and CDR2 (germline): LGHNA, YNFKEQ. For the CDR3, the DNA is TGTGCCAGCAGCCAAGACTGGGTCCGGGACACATCCACCTACGAGCAGTACTTC. It encodes CASSQDWVRDTSTYEQYF.

The V and J genes are TRBV2 and TRBJ1-1; D is undetermined. Germline V gene data show CDR1 as SNHLY and CDR2 as FYNNEI. CDR3 length: 15 residues. Between the trimmed V and J ends, which lost 8 bases and 0 bases, there was a span of 16 bases. The CDR3 DNA follows: TGTGCCAGCGCCTGGACTGTGATGATGAACACTGAAGCTTTCTTT. It specifies CASAWTVMMNTEAFF.

The V call is TRBV5-1, the J call TRBJ2-1, with D possibly TRBD2 on 5 matching bases. The V end lost 0 bases, the J end lost 5 bases, and 15 bases lay between the germline ends. The V gene's germline CDR1 is SGHRS and CDR2 YFSETQ. The CDR3 consists of 16 residues. The CDR3 region is CASSLGASSYNNEQFF. In nucleotides, the CDR3 is TGCGCCAGCAGCTTGGGGGCTAGCTCCTATAACAATGAGCAGTTCTTC.

The chain has TRBV5-4 and TRBJ2-2, with 9 positions matching TRBD1. Trimming at V came to 3 bases and at J to 6 bases, leaving 6 bases not matched to a gene. The germline V gene encodes CDR1 SGHNT and CDR2 YYREEE (reference sequence). This CDR3 has 15 residues. CDR3 nucleotides: TGTGCCAGCAGCTCCGGGACAGGGATTTCCGGGGAGCTGTTTTTT. Translation gives CASSSGTGISGELFF.

The chain links TRBV5-1 to TRBJ1-2; D unresolved. CDR1 SGHRS and CDR2 YFSETQ come from the germline V gene. The CDR3 covers 12 residues. Trimming took 0 bases from V and 8 from J, leaving 8 bases between them. CDR3 DNA: TGCGCCAGCAGCTTGGACAGTGGGGGCTACACCTTC. Its protein product is CASSLDSGGYTF.

This chain joins TRBV6-5 and TRBJ2-7, with 9 bases fitting TRBD1. The CDR3 has 14 residues. V was pared by 7 bases and J by 3 bases, with 7 bases of the junction left unmatched. Germline V gives CDR1 MNHEY, CDR2 SVGAGI. CDR3 nucleotides: TGTGCCAGCACCGTGACAGGGGGGTTCTACGAGCAGTACTTC. This translates into CASTVTGGFYEQYF.

The chain uses TRBV5-1 and TRBJ2-6, with D unresolved. This CDR3 has 15 amino acids. Germline-derived CDR1 and CDR2 are SGHRS and YFSETQ. Trimming removed 2 bases from V and 4 bases from J, with 10 bases in between. The CDR3 DNA follows: TGCGCCAGCAGCTTCCTCACTGTCGGGGCCAACGTCCTGACTTTC. It specifies CASSFLTVGANVLTF.

The CDR3 DNA reads as TGTGCCAGCAGTTACTCGATTGGCAGGGGCCGGACTGAAGCTTTCTTT. Protein sequence: CASSYSIGRGRTEAFF. The V and J genes are TRBV6-5 and TRBJ1-1; a possible D gene is TRBD1 (6 bases). The CDR3 is 16 amino acids. Germline V gene data show CDR1 as MNHEY and CDR2 as SVGAGI. V was pared by 0 bases and J by 5 bases, with 16 bases between.

V and J are TRBV2 and TRBJ2-7; TRBD1 matches 7 bases. Germline V gives CDR1 SNHLY, CDR2 FYNNEI. The V gene end was trimmed by 1 base and the J gene end by 6 bases; junction bases not matched to a gene: 3. This CDR3 has 13 amino acids. The CDR3: CASSEGNRGEQYF. In DNA, the CDR3 is TGTGCCAGCAGTGAAGGAAACAGGGGCGAGCAGTACTTC.

The gene calls are TRBV6-5 and TRBJ1-1; D not resolved. The CDR3 contains 12 residues. CDR1 is MNHEY, CDR2 SVGAGI, per germline. Trimming removed 5 bases from V and 4 bases from J, with 8 bases in between. CDR3 residues: CASSRGSTEAFF. The CDR3 region has the DNA TGTGCCAGCAGTAGAGGGTCCACTGAAGCTTTCTTT.

V is TRBV5-6 and J is TRBJ1-4, with 10 bases lining up with TRBD1. Germline V lookup: CDR1 SGHDT, CDR2 YYEEEE. The CDR3 is 17 amino acids. The trim removed 3 bases at V and 7 bases at J, leaving 12 bases unmatched. CDR3 DNA sequence: TGTGCCAGCAGCTCCCTAAACCGACAGGGGGCCGGTGAAAAACTGTTTTTT. Its translation: CASSSLNRQGAGEKLFF.

CDR3 in DNA: TGTGCCAGCAGCTTACAGGGGGCCTACGAGCAGTACTTC. Its protein product is CASSLQGAYEQYF. The V gene is TRBV7-9, the J gene TRBJ2-7, with 7 nucleotides matching TRBD1. Germline CDR1 SEHNR, CDR2 FQNEAQ (reference sequence). CDR3 size: 13 residues. Germline trimming cut 2 bases from V and 2 bases from J; bases unmatched to any gene: 0.

The gene calls are TRBV6-1 and TRBJ2-7; the match to TRBD2 covers 10 bases. The CDR3 extends over 14 amino acids. With V trimmed by 0 bases and J by 5 bases, 1 base remained unmatched. The V gene's germline CDR1 is MNHNS and CDR2 SASEGT. The CDR3: CASSEALAGDEQYF. In DNA form, the CDR3 reads TGTGCCAGCAGTGAAGCCCTAGCGGGAGACGAGCAGTACTTC.

This chain links TRBV10-3 with TRBJ1-2; 8 bases are a match to TRBD1. CDR1 and CDR2 from the germline V gene are ENHRY and SYGVKD. CDR3 length: 13 amino acids. The trim removed 6 bases at V and 8 bases at J, leaving 8 bases unmatched. The CDR3 DNA reads TGTGCCATCAGCGAAACAGGGGGTTCGGGCTACACCTTC. Translated: CAISETGGSGYTF.

This clone was seen only once. This chain connects TRBV30 to TRBJ1-2, with D perhaps TRBD1 (5 bases). Germline CDR1 is GTSNPN and CDR2 is SVGIG (reference sequence). V lost 2 bases and J 5 bases, leaving 12 bases between the germline ends. This CDR3 is 13 amino acids long. In nucleotides, the CDR3 is TGTGCCTGGAGTTTACGGCAGGGATATGGCTACACCTTC. Translating gives CAWSLRQGYGYTF.

The chain joins TRBV4-1 to TRBJ2-5, with no clear D. The germline gives CDR1 MGHRA, CDR2 YSYEKL. The CDR3 extends over 16 amino acids. V was clipped by 4 bases and J by 1 base, with 16 bases between them. CDR3 protein: CASSPEPQVRQETQYF. CDR3 nucleotides: TGCGCCAGCAGCCCAGAACCGCAGGTTCGCCAAGAGACCCAGTACTTC.

This clone was observed once. V gene TRBV9 combines with J gene TRBJ1-5; D not certain. This CDR3 contains 17 residues. In germline, CDR1 is SGDLS, CDR2 YYNGEE. Trimming took 1 base from V and 0 from J, leaving 14 bases between them. The CDR3, as DNA: TGTGCCAGCAGCGTATCTCCAACAGTAAGTAGCAATCAGCCCCAGCATTTT. Translated, it gives CASSVSPTVSSNQPQHF.

The chain has TRBV27 and TRBJ2-7; 7 bases fit TRBD2. J lost 2 bases, V lost 0 bases, and 4 bases had no gene match. The CDR3 runs 15 residues. Germline V gene data show CDR1 as MNHEY and CDR2 as SMNVEV (reference sequence). The CDR3 DNA follows: TGTGCCAGCAGTTTATCGGGGGGGGTCCCCTACGAGCAGTACTTC. Translation: CASSLSGGVPYEQYF.

J is TRBJ1-1 and V is TRBV19; 12 bases line up with TRBD1. The CDR3 totals 14 residues. The trim removed 5 bases at V and 6 bases at J, leaving 4 bases unmatched. Germline CDR1 LNHDA, CDR2 SQIVND (reference sequence). CDR3 sequence reads: CASSSRDRGPEAFF. The CDR3, as DNA: TGTGCCAGTAGTTCTCGGGACAGGGGGCCTGAAGCTTTCTTT.

This clone was observed a single time. The chain recombines TRBV7-9 with TRBJ1-2; D possibly corresponds to TRBD1 (5 bases). V lost 1 base and J 6 bases, leaving 12 bases between the germline ends. CDR3 size: 14 residues. Germline CDR1 SEHNR, CDR2 FQNEAQ (reference sequence). Written as DNA, the CDR3 is TGTGCCAGCAGCTTAGGGGGCAGAAAAAATGGCTACACCTTC. Its translation: CASSLGGRKNGYTF.

In DNA, the CDR3 is TGTGCCAGCAGCGTAGGAAGGACAGCAGAAGCTTTCTTT. It translates to CASSVGRTAEAFF. The V and J genes are TRBV7-8 and TRBJ1-1, with D maybe TRBD1 (6 bases). The CDR3 has 13 amino acids. Germline V gene sequence: CDR1 SGHVS, CDR2 FQNEAQ. Between the trimmed V and J ends, which lost 5 bases and 8 bases, there was a span of 15 bases. Filled out from reference TRBV7-8 and TRBJ1-1, the complete variable domain reads GAGVSQSPRYKVAKRGQDVALRCDPISGHVSLFWYQQALGQGPEFLTYFQNEAQLDKSGLPSDRFFAERPEGSVSTLKIQRTQQEDSAVYLCASSVGRTAEAFFGQGTRLTVV.

The table lists this clone with a count of one. This chain joins TRBV28 and TRBJ1-5, with TRBD1 identical over 7 bases. The CDR3 has 15 residues. CDR1 and CDR2 (germline): MDHEN, SYDVKM. After removal of 3 bases from V and 4 bases from J, the junction contained 6 bases not matched to a gene. Here the CDR3 reads CASSLLGQLNQPQHF. CDR3 coding DNA: TGTGCCAGCAGTTTGCTGGGACAGCTAAATCAGCCCCAGCATTTT.

This rearrangement joins TRBV6-1 to TRBJ1-1, with D hard to call. There are 13 residues in the CDR3. Germline V lookup: CDR1 MNHNS, CDR2 SASEGT. Trimming stripped 2 bases from V and 5 bases from J, with 9 bases between. CDR3 nucleotide sequence: TGTGCCAGCAGTGAAATCTCGACAACTGAAGCTTTCTTT. It specifies CASSEISTTEAFF.

This clone has only one observation. V usage is TRBV7-9 and J usage is TRBJ1-2; D perhaps matches TRBD1 (5 bases). V lost 1 base, J lost 6 bases, and 12 bases lay in between. CDR3 size: 14 residues. The germline gives CDR1 SEHNR, CDR2 FQNEAQ (reference sequence). The CDR3 DNA reads as TGTGCCAGCAGCTTAGTTGCGTCAGGGAATGGCTACACCTTC. Translation: CASSLVASGNGYTF.

The rearrangement joins TRBV10-3 to TRBJ2-1; 12 nucleotides agree with TRBD1. This CDR3 contains 13 residues. Germline CDR1 is ENHRY and CDR2 is SYGVKD. The J segment lost 7 bases and the V segment lost 10 bases, leaving 5 bases of the junction unmatched. The DNA of the CDR3 is TGTGCCAGACCGGGACAGGGGGCAAATGAGCAGTTCTTC. Protein: CARPGQGANEQFF.

In DNA, the CDR3 is TGCGCCAGCAGCTCGGGACACTCCTACGAGCAGTACTTC. Translated, it gives CASSSGHSYEQYF. The chain joins TRBV5-1 to TRBJ2-7; D possibly corresponds to TRBD1 (6 bases). Germline V gene sequence: CDR1 SGHRS, CDR2 YFSETQ. The ends were cut back, 3 bases at V and 0 bases at J, with 7 bases in the middle. This CDR3 region has 13 residues. The full variable domain, completed using reference TRBV5-1 and TRBJ2-7, is KAGVTQTPRYLIKTRGQQVTLSCSPISGHRSVSWYQQTPGQGLQFLFEYFSETQRNKGNFPGRFSGRQFSNSRSEMNVSTLELGDSALYLCASSSGHSYEQYFGPGTRLTVT.

This clone was observed once. CDR3 DNA sequence: TGTGCCAGCAGTCATAATCAGCCCCAGCATTTT. Translation: CASSHNQPQHF. This rearrangement joins TRBV6-5 to TRBJ1-5; the D is unclear. Germline V gene sequence: CDR1 MNHEY, CDR2 SVGAGI. Trimming shortened V by 5 bases and J by 4 bases, and 3 bases separated the two germline ends. The CDR3 runs to 11 residues.